This entry is about one T cell receptor beta chain. Its antigen remains unidentified. Base-call qualities are not available, and no considerably larger clone is one nucleotide away. The time point label here, explained by the study, means: week 3, after first cycle of checkpoint inhibitor. Blood samples were collected before treatment (T0) and at week 3 (W3), after the first cycle of checkpoint blockade. Except for two patients with rapid clinical progression, response was assessed 12 weeks after the first infusion by RECIST 1.1; disease control meant complete response, partial response or stable disease. Any patient who had received prior systemic cancer treatment, was on concomitant immunosuppressant therapy or had synchronous other active malignancies was excluded. Both bulk PBMC and plasma cell-free DNA were sequenced for TCR beta so that circulating cells and T cell turnover could be tracked. Lymphoprep and SepMate tubes were used to isolate PBMC from blood, and red cell lysis was then performed. QIAamp DNA Blood Mini kits were used to extract DNA from PBMC and sorted T cell subsets.

A fixed 350 ng of DNA was loaded for every bulk PBMC sample. The immunoSEQ TCRb Assay kit was used according to manufacturer instructions to amplify TCR beta CDR3 sequences from genomic DNA. The KAPA Library Quantification Kit for Illumina platforms was used to quantify pooled libraries by qPCR. Pooled libraries were sequenced on an Illumina NextSeq 500, clustered at about 0.55-1.2 pM. As for how the authors treated the data: TCR data were analyzed with immunoSEQ ANALYZER and the R LymphoSeq package. A rearrangement efficiency score was calculated as productive divided by the sum of productive and non-productive CDR3 sequences. Clonality was measured with the Gini coefficient and diversity with the Renyi index at alpha=1, compared pairwise between timepoints within each patient. In LymphoSeq, clonal relatedness was computed using an edit distance of 3, and repertoire similarity was computed using the Bhattacharyya coefficient. Linear discriminant analysis on week-3 changes in clonality and diversity was built with the R MASS and caret packages to classify response. Imported from immuneACCESS, the table was reduced by TCRdb to in-frame sequences with V and J called. These copies leave out some clones; in studies compared against another copy, an unresolved V gene accounts for under half, and the cause of the remainder is not known. V and J calls and clone size come straight from that table; D and trimming were deduced from the DNA. The sample table holds fewer than 9,500 clones, of which 81% were seen once. Roughly 14% of the sample is in the top ten clones.

The data belong to a study of blood T cell dynamics during melanoma immunotherapy (dated by TCRdb to 2018 to 2021). At the level of the whole study: All patients had metastatic melanoma and were given first-line pembrolizumab or nivolumab plus ipilimumab as standard of care in the United Kingdom. To find early correlates of response, peripheral T cell receptor repertoires were profiled in metastatic melanoma patients before and after one cycle of checkpoint inhibitor therapy. The training cohort was made up of consecutive patients, while a further independent group of patients from the same centre was pooled to form an external validation set. What the study reported, not specific to this receptor: Patients who later achieved disease control showed a bifurcated PBMC repertoire reorganization at W3, with increased clonality or increased diversity, unlike progressors. The relatively small sample size was acknowledged as a potential limitation on generalization of the results. The study was unable to establish whether the T cell clones driving the repertoire changes were melanoma-specific or instead reflected general immune activation.

Relative to germline, V is 1 base shorter and J is 2 bases shorter, with 9 bases between their ends. Taken from cysteine to phenylalanine, the CDR3 has 15 residues. The retained sequence is limited to the CDR3, 45 bases, with the frame set at the first base. CDR1 and CDR2 were assigned from the germline V gene as SNHLY and FYNNEI. Sequences were derived from blood, sampled from a patient treated with checkpoint blockade. The chain couples TRBV2 to TRBJ1-5; the D gene assignment is ambiguous. The sequence came from a human donor with melanoma. For the CDR3, the sequence is CASSEGGTRNQPQHF. In nucleotides, the sequence is TGTGCCAGCAGTGAAGGAGGCACCCGCAATCAGCCCCAGCATTTT.